One sample yielded the 21 T cell receptor beta chains listed below, sequenced in a study of Graves' ophthalmopathy and Graves' hyperthyroidism. RNA transcripts yielded amplified TCR beta CDR3 regions. First-round RT-PCR employed HTBI primers, with a second-round multiplex PCR after it. TCRdb re-called the multiplex PCR reads with MiXCR, one entry per CDR3 protein. This sample has roughly 600,000 distinct CDR3 sequences; under 40% occur once, and the top ten carry 3.5% to 4.5%. Sequenced: peripheral blood or thyroid tissue (not recorded which). The source of these receptors is an adult man with Graves' hyperthyroidism.

This clonotype was observed a handful of times. The chain recombines TRBV4-2 with TRBJ1-3; tentative D call: TRBD1 (5 bases). V lost 0 bases and J 0 bases, leaving 15 bases between the germline ends. The germline V gene encodes CDR1 LGHNA and CDR2 YNFKEQ. This CDR3 has 18 amino acids. CDR3 protein: CASSQEGRSGGSGNTIYF. The CDR3 DNA reads TGTGCCAGCAGCCAAGAAGGGAGATCGGGGGGCTCTGGAAACACCATATATTTT.

The V and J genes are TRBV9 and TRBJ1-5; D gene ambiguous. Trimming removed 2 bases at V and 11 bases at J, with 17 bases between. This CDR3 spans 14 amino acids. Per germline, CDR1 SGDLS and CDR2 YYNGEE. CDR3 in DNA: TGTGCCAGCAGCGTGGGCGACCCAGAAGAGACCCAGCATTTT. Translating gives CASSVGDPEETQHF.

This clonotype was found many times. The gene calls are TRBV6-5 and TRBJ1-5; D gene unclear. V lost 1 base, J lost 7 bases, and 11 bases lay in between. This CDR3 contains 14 residues. In germline, CDR1 is MNHEY, CDR2 SVGAGI. CDR3 protein: CASSYYQAVQPQHF. DNA of the CDR3: TGTGCCAGCAGTTACTACCAAGCAGTCCAGCCCCAGCATTTT.

This clonotype was found many times. The chain employs TRBV19 and TRBJ2-7; a weak D match, TRBD1 (6 bases). Germline V gene data show CDR1 as LNHDA and CDR2 as SQIVND (reference sequence). CDR3 length: 15 residues. V was shortened by 5 bases and J by 0 bases, with 14 bases between the two germline ends. CDR3 loop: CASSPYPDSSYEQYF. The DNA for the CDR3 is TGTGCCAGTAGTCCTTACCCGGACAGCTCCTACGAGCAGTACTTC.

This clonotype was picked up many times. This chain connects TRBV4-1 to TRBJ2-5; D is tentatively TRBD1 or TRBD2 (5 bases each). Trimming stripped 4 bases from V and 5 bases from J, with 17 bases between. Germline V CDR1 and CDR2: MGHRA, YSYEKL. This CDR3 is built from 15 residues. The CDR3 DNA reads as TGCGCCAGCAGCCCCAACCGGGACGGGTTGGAGACCCAGTACTTC. Amino acid sequence: CASSPNRDGLETQYF.

J is TRBJ1-5 and V is TRBV14, with unresolved D. The CDR3 sequence is 14 residues long. In germline, CDR1 is SGHDN, CDR2 FVKESK. The V end was cut by 2 bases, the J end by 11 bases, with 16 bases between. The CDR3 DNA follows: TGTGCCAGCAGCCAACTAGCGGGGTTCGAGACCCAGCATTTT. It codes for CASSQLAGFETQHF.

This clonotype was counted ten times or more. The chain has TRBV11-2 and TRBJ2-7, with D unclear. V gave up 5 bases and J gave up 3 bases, with 8 bases separating them. Germline V CDR1 and CDR2: SGHAT, FQNNGV. This CDR3 spans 12 amino acids. The CDR3 DNA sequence: TGTGCCAGCAGCCCGGACCTCTACGAGCAGTACTTC. Translated: CASSPDLYEQYF.

The chain employs TRBV5-1 and TRBJ1-2, with 8 bases aligning to TRBD1. This CDR3 is 15 amino acids long. J gave up 4 bases and V 1 base, and 6 bases lay outside the gene matches. Germline V gives CDR1 SGHRS, CDR2 YFSETQ. This CDR3 is CASSLSQGASYGYTF. The CDR3 nucleotides are TGCGCCAGCAGCTTGAGCCAGGGGGCTTCCTATGGCTACACCTTC.

This clonotype has only a few counts. V and J are TRBV7-8 and TRBJ2-5; D possibly uses TRBD1 or TRBD2 (5 bases each). CDR1 is SGHVS, CDR2 FQNEAQ, per germline. The CDR3 sequence is 14 residues long. V was cut by 6 bases and J by 5 bases, with 16 bases left in between. The CDR3 DNA follows: TGTGCCAGCAGTTACTCGGGGCCGGGGGAGACCCAGTACTTC. It is translated as CASSYSGPGETQYF.

This clonotype was seen just once. V usage is TRBV12-3 or TRBV12-4 and J usage is TRBJ2-2, with TRBD2 matching over 10 bases. This CDR3 is built from 15 residues. With 7 bases clipped from V and 4 bases from J, the junction kept 6 bases outside the gene matches. This CDR3 is CASKIAGGSTGELFF. Here the CDR3 DNA reads TGTGCCAGCAAGATAGCGGGAGGTTCCACCGGGGAGCTGTTTTTT.

The CDR3 sequence is CSALWGGGRAGEQYF. Written as DNA, the CDR3 is TGCAGTGCGCTCTGGGGGGGCGGGAGGGCCGGGGAGCAGTACTTC. This chain links TRBV20-1 with TRBJ2-7; the match to TRBD2 covers 9 bases. The V segment lost 6 bases and the J segment 7 bases; nucleotides outside the gene matches: 16. CDR3 size: 15 residues. The V gene's germline CDR1 is DFQATT and CDR2 SNEGSKA (reference sequence).

Concerning this clonotype: At one of its ends the junction is not consistent with the germline gene, which may arise from a read error. The chain recombines TRBV19 with TRBJ2-2, with 9 bases lining up with TRBD1. Germline V CDR1 and CDR2: LNHDA, SQIVND (reference sequence). CDR3 length equals 15 residues. The CDR3 nucleotides are TGTGCCAGTGGTATTGTGACAGGGGGAACCGGGGAGCTGTTTTTT. Translation: CASGIVTGGTGELFF.

A note on this clonotype: One end of the junction fails to match germline, which may point to a read error. This chain connects TRBV10-2 to TRBJ2-2, with 8 bases lining up with TRBD1. CDR3 length equals 18 residues. Germline loops: CDR1 WSHSY, CDR2 SAAADI. DNA of the CDR3: TGCGCCAGCACCCAACAGGGGGGTGTAGCCCGTGACACCGGGGAGCTGTCTTTT. As protein: CASTQQGGVARDTGELSF.

This clonotype was detected once. The chain carries TRBV20-1 and TRBJ2-7, with 14 bases fitting TRBD2. Germline V CDR1 and CDR2: DFQATT, SNEGSKA (reference sequence). The CDR3 runs 17 residues. The V segment lost 5 bases and the J segment 7 bases; nucleotides outside the gene matches: 16. CDR3 nucleotide sequence: TGCAGTGCTTCGGGACTAGCGGGAGAAGGATCCTACAATGAGCAGTACTTC. Its protein product is CSASGLAGEGSYNEQYF.

In this sample, this clonotype turned up many times. This rearrangement joins TRBV9 to TRBJ1-1; D is uncertain. With 2 bases removed from V and 0 bases from J, the gap between germline ends came to 5 bases. The length of the CDR3 is 13 residues. Germline CDR1 and CDR2: SGDLS and YYNGEE. The CDR3 DNA reads TGTGCCAGCAGCGTCGACATGAACACTGAAGCTTTCTTT. This encodes CASSVDMNTEAFF.

This chain connects TRBV24-1 to TRBJ1-2, with a weak D call TRBD1 (5 bases). Germline V gene lookup returns CDR1 KGHDR and CDR2 SFDVKD. CDR3 length: 13 amino acids. V was pared by 7 bases and J by 7 bases, with 15 bases between. This chain's CDR3 is CATSDERGGGYTF. The CDR3 coding sequence is TGTGCCACCAGCGATGAGAGGGGTGGTGGCTACACCTTC.

Only one count was recorded for this clonotype. A much larger clone is a single base away; this may be a read error. As the CDR3 is not closed by the conserved phenylalanine or tryptophan, this likely results from a read error. The chain combines TRBV12-3 or TRBV12-4 with TRBJ2-7; D is unresolved. Trimming shortened V by 5 bases and J by 5 bases, and 7 bases separated the two germline ends. This CDR3 comprises 11 residues. CDR3 nucleotide sequence: TGTGCCAGCAGTCCTTGGGACGAGCAGTACCTC. It specifies CASSPWDEQYL.

The chain links TRBV5-1 to TRBJ2-5; D is possibly TRBD1 (6 bases). The CDR3 runs to 18 residues. Germline V CDR1 and CDR2: SGHRS, YFSETQ. The germline V and J ends were trimmed by 1 base and 4 bases, with 23 bases remaining between them. CDR3 sequence (DNA): TGCGCCAGCAGCTTGCCCCCGGGACATCTAAAGGCAGGAGAGACCCAGTACTTC. Protein sequence: CASSLPPGHLKAGETQYF.

The table lists this clonotype with many counts. This chain connects TRBV5-6 to TRBJ1-2; 7 nucleotides line up with TRBD1. Trimming took 0 bases from V and 6 from J; bases not matched to a gene: 5. The CDR3 runs 14 residues. CDR1 SGHDT and CDR2 YYEEEE come from the germline V gene. For the CDR3, the DNA is TGTGCCAGCAGCTTGGACGCGACAGGGAATGGCTACACCTTC. Protein sequence: CASSLDATGNGYTF.

The chain has TRBV7-3 and TRBJ2-5; D remains ambiguous. The end of the DNA fits TRBJ2-1 better, so the J call may be wrong. Germline CDR1 SGHTA, CDR2 FQGTGA. The CDR3 spans 14 residues. The CDR3 coding sequence is TGTGCCAGCAGCTTAATGGGCACTTCCAATGAGCAGTTCTTC. Translating gives CASSLMGTSNEQFF.

This clonotype was found many times. The rearrangement links TRBV9 to TRBJ2-2, with 14 bases fitting TRBD2. This CDR3 is built from 18 residues. The germline V gene encodes CDR1 SGDLS and CDR2 YYNGEE. The V gene end was trimmed by 0 bases and the J gene end by 2 bases; junction bases not matched to a gene: 3. The CDR3 DNA reads as TGTGCCAGCAGCGTAGGACTAGCGGGAGGGCCAAACACCGGGGAGCTGTTTTTT. Amino acid sequence: CASSVGLAGGPNTGELFF.